These 3 T cell receptor beta chains were sequenced from one sample in a study of cytomegalovirus exposure and HLA in healthy donors. PCR was performed using 60 Vbeta and 13 Jbeta primers. The table came from immunoSEQ multiplex PCR; TCRdb's copy has only in-frame clones and leaves some out. Among some 140,000 clones listed, around 77% were seen once. The material sequenced was PBMCs. The receptors shown here come from a man between 18 and 35 years old in good health and CMV-seronegative.

Concerning this clone itself: Within the sample, other DNA sequences also encode this same CDR3. V is TRBV7-9 and J is TRBJ2-2, with D perhaps TRBD1 (6 bases). Trimming took off 6 bases at V and 4 bases at J, with 15 bases between the two ends. The germline V gene has CDR1 SEHNR and CDR2 FQNEAQ (reference sequence). This CDR3 region has 15 residues. The CDR3 here is CASSPTGISTGELFF. DNA for the CDR3: TGTGCCAGCAGTCCGACAGGTATCTCCACCGGGGAGCTGTTTTTT.

The CDR3 spells CAWSVPPGVRELFF. As DNA, the CDR3 is TGTGCCTGGAGTGTACCCCCCGGGGTCAGGGAGCTGTTTTTT. The rearrangement joins TRBV30 to TRBJ2-2; the D gene is possibly TRBD2 (5 bases). The V and J ends lost 0 bases and 9 bases respectively, with 14 bases between them. Germline CDR1 is GTSNPN and CDR2 is SVGIG (reference sequence). The CDR3 is 14 residues long. The whole variable domain, remainder taken from reference TRBV30 and TRBJ2-2, is SQTIHQWPATLVQPVGSPLSLECTVEGTSNPNLYWYRQAAGRGLQLLFYSVGIGQISSEVPQNLSASRPQDRQFILSSKKLLLSDSGFYLCAWSVPPGVRELFFGEGSRLTVL.

The chain has TRBV2 and TRBJ2-5; D not resolved. Looked up from germline, CDR1 is SNHLY and CDR2 is FYNNEI. Trimming removed 7 bases at V and 4 bases at J, with 10 bases between. The CDR3 consists of 12 residues. CDR3 sequence: CASKPVRETQYF. DNA for the CDR3: TGTGCCAGCAAACCCGTCAGAGAGACCCAGTACTTC. Drawing the rest from reference TRBV2 and TRBJ2-5, the complete variable domain is EPEVTQTPSHQVTQMGQEVILRCVPISNHLYFYWYRQILGQKVEFLVSFYNNEISEKSEIFDDQFSVERPDGSNFTLKIRSTKLEDSAMYFCASKPVRETQYFGPGTRLLVL.